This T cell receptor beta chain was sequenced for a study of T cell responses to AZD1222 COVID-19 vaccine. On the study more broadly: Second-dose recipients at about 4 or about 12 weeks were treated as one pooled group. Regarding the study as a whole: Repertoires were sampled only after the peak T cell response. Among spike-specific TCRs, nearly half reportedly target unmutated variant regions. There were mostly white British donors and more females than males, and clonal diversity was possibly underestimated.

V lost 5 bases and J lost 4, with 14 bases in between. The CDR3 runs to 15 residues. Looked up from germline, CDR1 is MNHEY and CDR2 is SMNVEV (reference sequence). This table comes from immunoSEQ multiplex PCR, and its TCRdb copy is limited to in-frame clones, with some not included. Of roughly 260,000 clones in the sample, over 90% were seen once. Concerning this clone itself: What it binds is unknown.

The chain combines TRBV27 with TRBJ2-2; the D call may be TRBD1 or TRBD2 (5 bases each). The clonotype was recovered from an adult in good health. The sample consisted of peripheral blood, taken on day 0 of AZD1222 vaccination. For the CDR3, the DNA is TGTGCCAGCAGTCTGAATCGTGGGGGCACCGGGGAGCTGTTTTTT. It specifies CASSLNRGGTGELFF.